Given below is one T cell receptor (beta chain) in context. Its antigen is still unknown. Via MiXCR, TCRdb re-called the 5' RACE reads, giving one row per CDR3 protein. The sample yields around 1.7 million distinct CDR3 sequences, 32% seen once. This entry is derived from a study of identical twins. The CDR3 sequence is 15 residues long. Per the germline V gene, CDR1 is MDHEN and CDR2 is SYDVKM. General study findings and limits: One should note that invariant MAIT and iNKT cells could partly confound zero-insertion analyses. Conclusions were drawn cross-sectionally by statistical analysis, without following the same donors.

Only healthy Caucasians were included as donors. Material for sequencing was cord blood. The V and J genes are TRBV28 and TRBJ2-4; 10 bases are shared with TRBD1. The tail of the sequence fits TRBJ2-7 better, so the J call may be wrong. The clonotype originates from a newborn girl in good health. The CDR3 loop is CASSLPRDRGYEQYF. The DNA of the CDR3 is TGTGCCAGCAGTTTGCCCCGGGACAGGGGCTACGAGCAGTACTTC.